Listed below are T cell receptor beta chains from one sample, sequenced in a study of graft-versus-host responses after intestinal transplantation. These TCRs' antigens remain unknown. Produced via immunoSEQ multiplex PCR; TCRdb's table is partial and in-frame only. The profile shows approximately 97,000 clones, 91% of them singletons. The input for sequencing was unstimulated CD4+ T cells sorted from spleen or lymph node cells, taken before transplant. These receptors were obtained from a human donor who was the organ donor for an intestinal transplant. Each CDR3 is given with its conserved first and last residue. D genes are given only for firm matches. Some rows have no size entry. The others give once, few or many, or a class for an expanded clone.

j_call	v_call	clone_size	d_call	cdr3_nt	cdr3_aa
TRBJ2-1	TRBV9	NA	TRBD2	TGTGCCAGCAGCGTGGTCAGCGGGGGACCTTACAATGAGCAGTTCTTC	CASSVVSGGPYNEQFF
TRBJ1-4	TRBV4-1	NA	NA	TGCGCCAGCAGCGAGTACTCAGGGAAAGTTAATAATGAAAAACTGTTTTTT	CASSEYSGKVNNEKLFF
TRBJ1-4	TRBV4-1	few	TRBD1	TGCGCCAGCAGCCCGGGACAGGGAGGAGAAAAACTGTTTTTT	CASSPGQGGEKLFF
TRBJ1-1	TRBV19	NA	NA	TGTGCCAGTAGTATAGATATACCTCTCGGGGTCAGGCTTAACACTGAAGCTTTCTTT	CASSIDIPLGVRLNTEAFF
TRBJ1-2	TRBV5-4	NA	NA	TGTGCCAGCAGCTTCGGGGCTAACTATGGCTACACCTTC	CASSFGANYGYTF
TRBJ1-3	TRBV9	NA	TRBD1	TGTGCCAGCAGCGGGCAGCATCAGGGGGATGGAAACACCATATATTTT	CASSGQHQGDGNTIYF
TRBJ2-7	TRBV4-3	NA	NA	TGCGCCAGCAGCCCGCGACCGGGTCCCGGGATCTACGAGCAGTACTTC	CASSPRPGPGIYEQYF
TRBJ1-6	TRBV4-1	NA	NA	TGCGCCAGCAGCCAAGTTGGTCGGGATTCACCCCTCCACTTT	CASSQVGRDSPLHF
TRBJ1-2	TRBV6-6	NA	NA	TGTGCCAGCAGTCAGGGAAGTGGCTACACCTTC	CASSQGSGYTF
TRBJ1-2	TRBV1	NA	NA	TGCACCAGCAGGGGGACAGGCGAGGATGGCTACACCTTC	CTSRGTGEDGYTF
TRBJ1-3	TRBV7-2	few	TRBD1	TGTGCCAGCAGCACTATGACAGGGGGTGGAAACACCATATATTTT	CASSTMTGGGNTIYF
TRBJ1-1	TRBV7-3	few	TRBD1	TGTGCCAGCAGCCCACAGGGGTTCACTGAAGCTTTCTTT	CASSPQGFTEAFF
TRBJ1-5	TRBV6-1	NA	TRBD1	TGTGCCAGCAGTGCCGAGGCAGGGGGCGCCAATCAGCCCCAGCATTTT	CASSAEAGGANQPQHF
TRBJ1-1	TRBV19	NA	TRBD1	TGTGCCAGTAGTAGACAGGGGCGAGTCACTGAAGCTTTCTTT	CASSRQGRVTEAFF
TRBJ2-3	TRBV7-9	NA	TRBD2	TGTGCCAGCAGTCCACCGGGACTAGTTAAAGATACGCAGTATTTT	CASSPPGLVKDTQYF
TRBJ2-5	TRBV5-1	NA	NA	TGCGCCAGCAGCACGCAGGGTGAGGAGACCCAGTACTTC	CASSTQGEETQYF
TRBJ2-3	TRBV7-3	NA	NA	TGTGCCAGCAGCTTCAACTCTGGAGATACGCAGTATTTT	CASSFNSGDTQYF
TRBJ2-1	TRBV4-1	once	TRBD1	TGCGCCAGCAGCCTTAGACGACAGGGTACCTACAATGAGCAGTTCTTC	CASSLRRQGTYNEQFF
TRBJ1-2	TRBV30	NA	TRBD1	TGTGCCTGGGCCGAGCCAGGGACAGCTAACTATGGCTACACCTTC	CAWAEPGTANYGYTF
TRBJ2-1	TRBV7-7	once	TRBD2	TGTGCTAGCAGCCGCGCTAGCGGGGGGGTCAATGAGCAGTTCTTC	CASSRASGGVNEQFF
TRBJ1-3	TRBV5-1	once	NA	TGCGCCAGCAGCAGAAACACCGACTCGGGGGGAAACACCATATATTTT	CASSRNTDSGGNTIYF
TRBJ2-3	TRBV11-2	NA	NA	TGTGCCAGCAGCTTAGATCGAGGGAGCACAGATACGCAGTATTTT	CASSLDRGSTDTQYF
TRBJ2-1	TRBV7-2	NA	TRBD1	TGTGCCAGCAGCCCCCGGGACAGGGCGGGCAATGAGCAGTTCTTC	CASSPRDRAGNEQFF
TRBJ1-6	TRBV9	NA	TRBD1	TGTGCCAGCAGCTCCGGACAGGGAGGCCCTCTTAATTCACCCCTCCACTTT	CASSSGQGGPLNSPLHF
TRBJ1-1	TRBV9	once	NA	TGTGCCAGCAGCACGCGGGGACTAGGTGAAGCTTTCTTT	CASSTRGLGEAFF
TRBJ2-1	TRBV11-2	NA	TRBD2	TGTGCCAGCAGCCGGGACTACTCCTACAATGAGCAGTTCTTC	CASSRDYSYNEQFF
TRBJ1-6	TRBV6-1	NA	NA	TGTGCCAGCGGTGACAGGTTGGGGGGAGATTCACCCCTCCACTTT	CASGDRLGGDSPLHF
TRBJ2-3	TRBV6-5	NA	NA	TGTGCCAGCAGTTACGAGGGGACTAGCACAGATACGCAGTATTTT	CASSYEGTSTDTQYF
TRBJ1-3	TRBV2	NA	NA	TGTGCCAGCAGTGAAGCGGTAGGGGTTGGCACCATATATTTT	CASSEAVGVGTIYF
TRBJ1-1	TRBV7-9	NA	NA	TGTGCCAGCAGCTGGGGCAGTTTGAACACTGAAGCTTTCTTT	CASSWGSLNTEAFF
TRBJ2-4	TRBV7-3	once	NA	TGTGCCAGCAGGCCCGACGGGGAAGCCAAAAACATTCAGTACTTC	CASRPDGEAKNIQYF
TRBJ2-1	TRBV6-5	NA	TRBD2	TGTGCCAGCAGTCCTCAGCGGGGTTACTACAATGAGCAGTTCTTC	CASSPQRGYYNEQFF
TRBJ1-2	TRBV19	few	NA	TGTGCCAGTAGTATACGAGGGCATGGCTACACCTTC	CASSIRGHGYTF
TRBJ1-2	TRBV6-6	NA	TRBD1	TGTGCCAGCAGGAGCCCGGGACAGGGGATTGGCGGCTACACCTTC	CASRSPGQGIGGYTF
TRBJ2-3	TRBV4-1	NA	NA	TGCGCCAGCAGCCCTCTAGGGGGGGGCCGAGATACGCAGTATTTT	CASSPLGGGRDTQYF
TRBJ1-2	TRBV6-1	NA	TRBD1	TGTGCCAGCAGTGAAACCAGGGGGCTGGGCTATGGCTACACCTTC	CASSETRGLGYGYTF
TRBJ1-2	TRBV27	NA	NA	TGTGCCAGCAGTTTATCCGGGGAAAGAGGAAAAGGCTACACCTTC	CASSLSGERGKGYTF
TRBJ2-7	TRBV5-5	NA	NA	TGTGCCAGCAGCTTGAGACTCAGCTCCTACGAGCAGTACTTC	CASSLRLSSYEQYF
TRBJ2-7	TRBV7-2	NA	NA	TGTGCCAGCAGCTTAGAGTCAGGTCCCTACGAGCAGTACTTC	CASSLESGPYEQYF
TRBJ2-7	TRBV13	NA	NA	TGTGCCAGCAGCTTAGCGGCAGGACTATCCTACGAGCAGTACTTC	CASSLAAGLSYEQYF
TRBJ2-6	TRBV7-2	NA	TRBD2	TGTGCCAGCAGCTTAGTGGGGGGGGCTGGGGCCAACGTCCTGACTTTC	CASSLVGGAGANVLTF
TRBJ1-1	TRBV4-2	NA	TRBD1	TGTGCCAGCAGCCAGGGGGACAGGGGACCTGAAGCTTTCTTT	CASSQGDRGPEAFF
TRBJ2-7	TRBV2	once	NA	TGTGCCAGCAGTGATTCTAGCGCATCCTACGAGCAGTACTTC	CASSDSSASYEQYF
TRBJ1-5	TRBV28	NA	TRBD1	TGTGCCAGCAGCTCCGGGACAGGGGGCCTAGGGAACAATCAGCCCCAGCATTTT	CASSSGTGGLGNNQPQHF
TRBJ2-5	TRBV15	NA	TRBD1	TGTGCCACCAGCGGGACAGGGGGCGAGACCCAGTACTTC	CATSGTGGETQYF
TRBJ2-7	TRBV28	NA	NA	TGTGCCAGCAGCCACAACCCACAGGTGTTTTCAGGGGTGTCCTACGAGCAGTACTTC	CASSHNPQVFSGVSYEQYF
TRBJ2-7	TRBV5-1	NA	TRBD1	TGCGCCACCGGCAGGGGGCCAACCTACGAGCAGTACTTC	CATGRGPTYEQYF
TRBJ1-3	TRBV9	once	NA	TGTGCCAGCAGCGTAGGAGCGTCTAGCTCTGGAAACACCATATATTTT	CASSVGASSSGNTIYF
TRBJ2-2	TRBV19	NA	TRBD2	TGTGCCGCGACTAGCGGGGGGGCAAGTGCCGGGGAGCTGTTTTTT	CAATSGGASAGELFF
TRBJ1-2	TRBV19	once	NA	TGTGCCAGTAGTATTCGGAGCTATGGCTACACCTTC	CASSIRSYGYTF
TRBJ1-2	TRBV6-5	NA	NA	TGTGCCAGCAGTTTTGGACGGGGGTTCTATGGCTACACCTTC	CASSFGRGFYGYTF
TRBJ2-3	TRBV4-2	NA	TRBD2	TGTGCCAGCAGCCAGATGGGGTCGGGGGGAGGGACAGATACGCAGTATTTT	CASSQMGSGGGTDTQYF
TRBJ2-3	TRBV7-6	NA	NA	TGTGCCAGCAGCTTAGTCAGTGGCGCGGGGACGCAGTATTTT	CASSLVSGAGTQYF
TRBJ2-5	TRBV7-8	NA	NA	TGTGCCAGCAGCTCACCCGTTAAGCGTACCCAGTACTTC	CASSSPVKRTQYF
TRBJ2-1	TRBV28	NA	TRBD1	TGTGCCACCTCCCATTACAGGGGCAATGAGCAGTTCTTC	CATSHYRGNEQFF
TRBJ2-7	TRBV28	few	TRBD1	TGTGCCACCAGGGGGCGAGCCTACGAGCAGTACTTC	CATRGRAYEQYF
TRBJ2-2	TRBV10-3	once	TRBD2	TGTGCCATCAGTGAGTCCCGGGGGGGCACCGGGGAGCTGTTTTTT	CAISESRGGTGELFF
TRBJ2-3	TRBV10-3	once	NA	TGTGCCATCAGTGAGGCTAGACATACGCAGTATTTT	CAISEARHTQYF
TRBJ2-2	TRBV18	NA	NA	TGTGCCAGCTCACCTCTAGCGAACACCGGGGAGCTGTTTTTT	CASSPLANTGELFF
TRBJ1-1	TRBV20-1	NA	NA	TGCAGTGCCCAACCTATCACTGAAGCTTTCTTT	CSAQPITEAFF